A selection of T cell receptor beta chains follows, all from one sample in a study of graft-versus-host responses after intestinal transplantation. Measured with immunoSEQ multiplex PCR; TCRdb has only the in-frame clones, and not every one. The table records about 39,000 clones, roughly 89% of them present only once. The sequences come from PBMCs, collected 267 days after transplant. The receptors were sampled from a human patient who received an intestinal transplant, so some T cells may come from the graft donor. Both conserved end residues are part of each CDR3. D genes are given only for firm matches. The size entry is marked missing in some rows and otherwise reads once, few, many or a size class.

>-|-|TRBV6-5|TRBJ2-1
TGTGCCAGCAGCTTGGGACGAGGGAGTGAGCAGTTCTTC
CASSLGRGSEQFF
>-|-|TRBV7-6|TRBJ2-5
TGTGCCAGCAGCCTCAGCCTTGGCCCACAAGAGACCCAGTACTTC
CASSLSLGPQETQYF
>-|-|TRBV18|TRBJ1-5
TGTGCCAGCTCCCCAAAGGGGAACAGGGATCAGCCCCAGCATTTT
CASSPKGNRDQPQHF
>-|-|TRBV6-5|TRBJ2-5
TGTGCCAGCAGTTACTCGAAGGGGACCCAGTACTTC
CASSYSKGTQYF
>-|-|TRBV9|TRBJ2-2
TGTGCCAGCAGCGTCGAGCTCAGGGCAGGGGAGCTGTTTTTT
CASSVELRAGELFF
>-|-|TRBV7-9|TRBJ2-1
TGTGCCAGCAGCTTAGGGAACGAGCAGTTCTTC
CASSLGNEQFF
>-|-|TRBV6-5|TRBJ2-2
TGTGCCAGCAGTTCTGAGACTCAGACCGGGGAGCTGTTTTTT
CASSSETQTGELFF
>-|-|TRBV19|TRBJ2-7
TGTGCCAGTAGTACCGGGACAACCATTTACGAGCAGTACTTC
CASSTGTTIYEQYF
>-|-|TRBV7-3|TRBJ1-1
TGTGCCAGCAGCTCCGGGTTAGGCACTGAAGCTTTCTTT
CASSSGLGTEAFF
>-|-|TRBV15|TRBJ1-1
TGTGCCACCAGCAGAGGGAGGGACGGGAACACTGAAGCTTTCTTT
CATSRGRDGNTEAFF
>-|-|TRBV5-6|TRBJ2-5
TGTGCCAGCAGCTTTCAAGAGACCCAGTACTTC
CASSFQETQYF
>-|few|TRBV5-1|TRBJ2-1
TGCGCCAGCAGCCAGAGGGCGGGGGCCAGCTCCTACAATGAGCAGTTCTTC
CASSQRAGASSYNEQFF
>TRBD1|few|TRBV4-1|TRBJ1-2
TGCGCCAGCAGTGTCCCCGGGACAGGGATTGATGGCTACACCTTC
CASSVPGTGIDGYTF
>-|-|TRBV15|TRBJ2-5
TGTGCCACCAGCAGAGACCCGTACTTGGGGGAGACCCAGTACTTC
CATSRDPYLGETQYF
>-|-|TRBV6-5|TRBJ1-3
TGTGCCAGCAGTTACTCGCGGAGGTTTGGAAACACCATATATTTT
CASSYSRRFGNTIYF
>TRBD2|-|TRBV5-4|TRBJ2-1
TGTGCCAGCAGCTTTGGGCTAGCGGGGTCCTACAATGAGCAGTTCTTC
CASSFGLAGSYNEQFF
>TRBD2|-|TRBV25-1|TRBJ2-1
TGTGCCAGCAGTGGGGGTCGGGTAGCGGGGTACAGTGAGCAGTTCTTC
CASSGGRVAGYSEQFF
>TRBD1|once|TRBV2|TRBJ2-2
TGTGCCAGCAGCCATAACGGAGGACAGGGGGCCACCGGGGAGCTGTTTTTT
CASSHNGGQGATGELFF
>-|-|TRBV5-8|TRBJ2-6
TGTGCCAGCAGCTTGGCCAGGGCGGTGACCGGGGCCAACGTCCTGACTTTC
CASSLARAVTGANVLTF
>-|-|TRBV12-5|TRBJ2-7
TGTGCTAGTGGTTTGGATACAGGGTACGAGCAGTACTTC
CASGLDTGYEQYF
>-|-|TRBV7-2|TRBJ1-3
TGTGCCAGCAGCTTAGAGAGCTCTGGAAACACCATATATTTT
CASSLESSGNTIYF
>-|-|TRBV7-8|TRBJ2-7
TGTGCCAGCATTAAGGGACGGTCCTCTAGCTCCTACGAGCAGTACTTC
CASIKGRSSSSYEQYF
>-|-|TRBV19|TRBJ1-2
TGTGCCAGTAGTATAGATTGGACAGATCAGGCGGCTAACTATGGCTACACCTTC
CASSIDWTDQAANYGYTF
>TRBD1|-|TRBV5-6|TRBJ2-3
TGTGCCAGCAGCCTTCCGGGACAGGCCACAGATACGCAGTATTTT
CASSLPGQATDTQYF
>-|-|TRBV19|TRBJ1-1
TGTGCCAGTAGCCCCCGGGGCGGCCTCACTGAAGCTTTCTTT
CASSPRGGLTEAFF
>-|-|TRBV18|TRBJ2-3
TGTGCCAGCCCTCCCTCCGGGGCAGCGCAGTATTTT
CASPPSGAAQYF
>TRBD2|-|TRBV7-6|TRBJ2-1
TGTGCCAGCAGCTTGGCGGGGGGGACCTACAATGAGCAGTTCTTC
CASSLAGGTYNEQFF
>-|few|TRBV2|TRBJ2-3
TGTGCCAGCAGTGGGCAGGGTAGAGCAGATACGCAGTATTTT
CASSGQGRADTQYF
>-|-|TRBV10-3|TRBJ2-5
TGTGCCATCAGTGAGTCGAGGGTAGAGACCCAGTACTTC
CAISESRVETQYF
>TRBD2|-|TRBV10-2|TRBJ2-7
TGCGCCAGCAGTGAGTCGCTAGCGGGGTCCTACGAGCAGTACTTC
CASSESLAGSYEQYF
>TRBD1|-|TRBV2|TRBJ1-2
TGTGCCAGCACCGAACCGGGACAGGGGAGTCATGGCTACACCTTC
CASTEPGQGSHGYTF
>-|-|TRBV6-1|TRBJ1-4
TGTGCCAGCATGCAGGACAGACGACTGGAAAAACTGTTTTTT
CASMQDRRLEKLFF
>-|-|TRBV4-1|TRBJ1-2
TGCGCCAGCAGCCAAGTCACTTCTGGCTTAGACTACACCTTC
CASSQVTSGLDYTF
>-|-|TRBV19|TRBJ2-1
TGTGCCAGTAGTATACTGGGGGGTGACAATGAGCAGTTCTTC
CASSILGGDNEQFF
>-|-|TRBV5-5|TRBJ2-5
TGTGCCAGCAGCTTGGTATTGGGACCGGAGCAGTACTTC
CASSLVLGPEQYF
>-|-|TRBV19|TRBJ1-3
TGTGCCAGTTTCGGAGGAGGAGCCGGAAACACCATATATTTT
CASFGGGAGNTIYF
>-|-|TRBV7-8|TRBJ2-1
TGTGCCAGCAGCACAACCCGTGTGGGGCCACAAAATGAGCAGTTCTTC
CASSTTRVGPQNEQFF
>-|-|TRBV5-1|TRBJ2-3
TGCGCCAGCAGCTTGGGAAGGGGAGTCACAGATACGCAGTATTTT
CASSLGRGVTDTQYF
>TRBD1|-|TRBV27|TRBJ1-1
TGTGCCAGCAGTGTAGGGACAGGAGTGAACACTGAAGCTTTCTTT
CASSVGTGVNTEAFF
>-|-|TRBV27|TRBJ2-2
TGTGCCAGCTACACACCGATAACCGGGGAGCTGTTTTTT
CASYTPITGELFF
>-|-|TRBV10-3|TRBJ1-1
TGTGCCATCAGTGAAGGAAGGACTGAAGCTTTCTTT
CAISEGRTEAFF
>-|-|TRBV10-3|TRBJ2-7
TGTGCCATCAGTGTAGGGCAGACCTACGAGCAGTACTTC
CAISVGQTYEQYF
>-|-|TRBV30|TRBJ2-5
TGTGCCTGGAGTGTTGGTGAGACCCAGTACTTC
CAWSVGETQYF
>TRBD1|once|TRBV6-6|TRBJ1-2
TGTGCCAGCGGTAGATCGGGGACAGTCATCCGTGGCTACACCTTC
CASGRSGTVIRGYTF
>-|-|TRBV7-3|TRBJ1-1
TGTGCCAGCAGCTTGTCTGTGAACACTGAAGCTTTCTTT
CASSLSVNTEAFF
>-|once|TRBV14|TRBJ2-5
TGTGCCAGCAGCCAAGTCTTGGACACCATGTACCAAGAGACCCAGTACTTC
CASSQVLDTMYQETQYF
>TRBD2|once|TRBV7-6|TRBJ2-3
TGTGCCAGCAGCTTAGCGCCCTTAGCGGGGGGGCTCACTGTAGATACGCAGTATTTT
CASSLAPLAGGLTVDTQYF
>TRBD2|few|TRBV9|TRBJ2-2
TGTGCCCGCAGCGTAACTAGCGGGGGGGCGAACACCGGGGAGCTGTTTTTT
CARSVTSGGANTGELFF
>-|-|TRBV11-2|TRBJ1-2
TGTGCCAGCACCCCGAGGGGCGCACGGTATGGCTACACCTTC
CASTPRGARYGYTF
>-|-|TRBV18|TRBJ2-7
TGTGCCAGCTCACCGCAACAGAATACCTACGAGCAGTACTTC
CASSPQQNTYEQYF
>-|-|TRBV11-2|TRBJ2-7
TGTGCCAGCAGCCCCTGGACAGTTTCCTACGAGCAGTACTTC
CASSPWTVSYEQYF
>-|-|TRBV6-5|TRBJ2-2
TGTGCCAGCAGTTACTCTCATACCACCGGGGAGCTGTTTTTT
CASSYSHTTGELFF